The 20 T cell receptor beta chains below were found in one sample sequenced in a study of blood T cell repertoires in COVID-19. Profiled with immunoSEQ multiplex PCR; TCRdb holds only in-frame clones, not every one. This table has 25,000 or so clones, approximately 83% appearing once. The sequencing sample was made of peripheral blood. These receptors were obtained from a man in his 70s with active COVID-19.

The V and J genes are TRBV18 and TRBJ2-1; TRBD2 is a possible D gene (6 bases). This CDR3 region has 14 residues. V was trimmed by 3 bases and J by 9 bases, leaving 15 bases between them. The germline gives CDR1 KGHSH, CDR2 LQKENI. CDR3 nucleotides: TGTGCCAGCTCACCCCAAACAGGAGCGGGTGAGCAGTTCTTC. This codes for CASSPQTGAGEQFF.

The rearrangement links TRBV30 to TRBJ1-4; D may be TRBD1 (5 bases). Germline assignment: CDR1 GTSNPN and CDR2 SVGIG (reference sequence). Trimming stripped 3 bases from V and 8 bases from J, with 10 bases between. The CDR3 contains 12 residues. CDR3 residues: CAWSAWTEKLFF. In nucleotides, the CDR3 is TGTGCCTGGAGCGCGTGGACAGAAAAACTGTTTTTT.

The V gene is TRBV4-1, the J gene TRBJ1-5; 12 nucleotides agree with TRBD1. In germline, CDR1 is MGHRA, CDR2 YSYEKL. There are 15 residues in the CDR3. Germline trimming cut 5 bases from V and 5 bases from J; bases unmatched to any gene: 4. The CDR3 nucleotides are TGCGCCAGCAGCTTCGGGACAGGGGGCTATCAGCCCCAGCATTTT. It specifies CASSFGTGGYQPQHF.

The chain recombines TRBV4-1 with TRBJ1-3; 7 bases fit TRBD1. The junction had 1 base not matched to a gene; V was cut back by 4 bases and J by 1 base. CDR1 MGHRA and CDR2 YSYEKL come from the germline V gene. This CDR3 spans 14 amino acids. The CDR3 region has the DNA TGCGCCAGCAGCCCGACAGGGTCTGGAAACACCATATATTTT. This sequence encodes CASSPTGSGNTIYF.

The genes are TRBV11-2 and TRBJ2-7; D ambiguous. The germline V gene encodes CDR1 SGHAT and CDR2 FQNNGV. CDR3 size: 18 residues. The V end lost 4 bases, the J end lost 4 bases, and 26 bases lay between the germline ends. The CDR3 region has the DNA TGTGCCAGCAGCTCCGCACTTGCGGAGTTAAGCGTCGGGTACGAGCAGTACTTC. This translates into CASSSALAELSVGYEQYF.

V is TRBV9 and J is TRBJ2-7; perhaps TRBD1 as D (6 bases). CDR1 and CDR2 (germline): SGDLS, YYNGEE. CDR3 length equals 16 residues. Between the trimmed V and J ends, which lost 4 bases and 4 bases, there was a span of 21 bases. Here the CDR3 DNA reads TGTGCCAGCAGCATTTTCCGGGACACGAGCTTATACGAGCAGTACTTC. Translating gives CASSIFRDTSLYEQYF. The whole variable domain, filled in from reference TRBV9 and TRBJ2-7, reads DSGVTQTPKHLITATGQRVTLRCSPRSGDLSVYWYQQSLDQGLQFLIQYYNGEERAKGNILERFSAQQFPDLHSELNLSSLELGDSALYFCASSIFRDTSLYEQYFGPGTRLTVT.

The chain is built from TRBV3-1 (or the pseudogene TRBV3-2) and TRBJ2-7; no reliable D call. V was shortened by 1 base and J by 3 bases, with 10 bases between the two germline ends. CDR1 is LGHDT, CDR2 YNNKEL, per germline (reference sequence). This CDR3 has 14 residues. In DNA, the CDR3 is TGTGCCAGCAGCCAAGTCGGCGGCGTCTACGAGCAGTACTTC. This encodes CASSQVGGVYEQYF.

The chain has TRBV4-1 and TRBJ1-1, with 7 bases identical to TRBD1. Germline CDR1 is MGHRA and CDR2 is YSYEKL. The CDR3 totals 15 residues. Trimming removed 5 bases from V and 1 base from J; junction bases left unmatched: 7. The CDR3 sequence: CASSYRGGRNTEAFF. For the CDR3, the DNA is TGCGCCAGCAGCTACCGAGGGGGCCGGAACACTGAAGCTTTCTTT.

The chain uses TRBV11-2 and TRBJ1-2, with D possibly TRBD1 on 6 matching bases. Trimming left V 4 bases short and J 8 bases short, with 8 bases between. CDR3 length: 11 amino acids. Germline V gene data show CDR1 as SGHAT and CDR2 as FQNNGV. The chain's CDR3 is CASSYRDGYTF. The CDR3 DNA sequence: TGTGCCAGCAGCTACAGGGACGGCTACACCTTC. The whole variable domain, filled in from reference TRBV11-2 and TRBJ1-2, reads EAGVAQSPRYKIIEKRQSVAFWCNPISGHATLYWYQQILGQGPKLLIQFQNNGVVDDSQLPKDRFSAERLKGVDSTLKIQPAKLEDSAVYLCASSYRDGYTFGSGTRLTVV.

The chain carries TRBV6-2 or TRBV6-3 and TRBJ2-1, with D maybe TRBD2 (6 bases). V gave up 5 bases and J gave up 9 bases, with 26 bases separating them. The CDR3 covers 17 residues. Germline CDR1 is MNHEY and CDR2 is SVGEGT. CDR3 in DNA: TGTGCCAGCAGTGAGCTTCTTACCCGACTTATCGGGAGTGAGCAGTTCTTC. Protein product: CASSELLTRLIGSEQFF.

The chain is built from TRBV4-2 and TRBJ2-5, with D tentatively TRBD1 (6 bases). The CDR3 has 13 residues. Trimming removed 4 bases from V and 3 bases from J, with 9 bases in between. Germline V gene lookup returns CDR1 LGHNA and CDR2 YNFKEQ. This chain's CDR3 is CASSLGQKETQYF. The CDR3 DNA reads TGTGCCAGCAGCCTAGGACAGAAAGAGACCCAGTACTTC.

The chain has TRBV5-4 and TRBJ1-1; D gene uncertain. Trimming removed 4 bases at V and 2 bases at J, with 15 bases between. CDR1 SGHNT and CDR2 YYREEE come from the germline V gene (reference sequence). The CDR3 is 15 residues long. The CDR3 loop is CASSLRELSNTEAFF. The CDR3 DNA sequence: TGTGCCAGCAGCCTACGGGAGCTATCAAACACTGAAGCTTTCTTT.

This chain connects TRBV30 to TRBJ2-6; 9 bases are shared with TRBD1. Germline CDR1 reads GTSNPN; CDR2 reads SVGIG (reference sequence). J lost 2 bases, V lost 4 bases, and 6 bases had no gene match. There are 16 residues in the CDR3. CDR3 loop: CAWKGTGIPGANVLTF. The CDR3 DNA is TGTGCCTGGAAGGGGACAGGGATCCCTGGGGCCAACGTCCTGACTTTC.

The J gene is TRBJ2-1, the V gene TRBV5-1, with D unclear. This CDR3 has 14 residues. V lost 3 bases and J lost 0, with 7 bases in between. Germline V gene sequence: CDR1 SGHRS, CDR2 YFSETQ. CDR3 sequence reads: CASSSGPSYNEQFF. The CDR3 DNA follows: TGCGCCAGCAGCTCTGGCCCCTCCTACAATGAGCAGTTCTTC. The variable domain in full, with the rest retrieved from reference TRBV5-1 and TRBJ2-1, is KAGVTQTPRYLIKTRGQQVTLSCSPISGHRSVSWYQQTPGQGLQFLFEYFSETQRNKGNFPGRFSGRQFSNSRSEMNVSTLELGDSALYLCASSSGPSYNEQFFGPGTRLTVL.

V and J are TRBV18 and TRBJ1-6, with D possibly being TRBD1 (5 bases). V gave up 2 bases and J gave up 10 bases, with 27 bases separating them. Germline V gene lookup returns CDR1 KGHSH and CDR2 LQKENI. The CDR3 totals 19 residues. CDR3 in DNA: TGTGCCAGCTCACCAAATCCAGGGATCCCGGTTAGAGCCTTCTCACCCCTCCACTTT. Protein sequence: CASSPNPGIPVRAFSPLHF.

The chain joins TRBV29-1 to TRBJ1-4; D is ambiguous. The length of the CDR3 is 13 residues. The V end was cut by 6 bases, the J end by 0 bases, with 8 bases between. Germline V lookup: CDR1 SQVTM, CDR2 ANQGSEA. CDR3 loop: CSVYTSTNEKLFF. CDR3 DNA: TGCAGCGTGTACACGTCAACTAATGAAAAACTGTTTTTT.

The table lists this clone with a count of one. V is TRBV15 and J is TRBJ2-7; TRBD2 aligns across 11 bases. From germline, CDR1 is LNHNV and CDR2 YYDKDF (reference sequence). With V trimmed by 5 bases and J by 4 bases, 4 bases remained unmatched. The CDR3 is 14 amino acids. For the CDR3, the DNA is TGTGCCACCAGCGGAACTAGCGGGGGATACGAGCAGTACTTC. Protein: CATSGTSGGYEQYF.

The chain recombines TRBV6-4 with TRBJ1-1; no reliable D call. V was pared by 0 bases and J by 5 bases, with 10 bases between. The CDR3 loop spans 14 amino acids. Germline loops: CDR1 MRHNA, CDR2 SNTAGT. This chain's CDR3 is CASSDSSRGTEAFF. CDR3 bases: TGTGCCAGCAGTGACTCTTCTCGGGGAACTGAAGCTTTCTTT.

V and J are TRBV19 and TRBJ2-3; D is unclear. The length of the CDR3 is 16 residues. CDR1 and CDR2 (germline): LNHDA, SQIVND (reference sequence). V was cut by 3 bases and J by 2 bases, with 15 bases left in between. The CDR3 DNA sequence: TGTGCCAGTAGTATGTTTCGGGTATCGGACACAGATACGCAGTATTTT. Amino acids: CASSMFRVSDTDTQYF.

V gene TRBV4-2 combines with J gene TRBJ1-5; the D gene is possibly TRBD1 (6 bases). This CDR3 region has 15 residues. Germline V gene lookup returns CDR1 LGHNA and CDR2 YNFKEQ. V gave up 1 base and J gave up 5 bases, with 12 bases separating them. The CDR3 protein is CASSQGLTGDQPQHF. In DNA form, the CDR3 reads TGTGCCAGCAGCCAAGGCCTGACAGGCGATCAGCCCCAGCATTTT.